This T cell receptor beta chain was obtained from a study of blood T cell repertoires in COVID-19. Original methodology: From reference gene primer amplification, estimates of nucleated cell counts were derived. Data came from immunoSEQ multiplex PCR; TCRdb stores just in-frame clones and leaves some out. The V and J calls and the clone size are those of that table, but D and trimming were determined from the DNA. This sample has around 200,000 clones; under 90% occur once, and the top ten carry approximately 6%. This CDR3 contains 16 residues. The germline gives CDR1 LGHNA, CDR2 YSLEER. J gave up 4 bases and V 3 bases, and 8 bases lay outside the gene matches.

The material sequenced was peripheral blood. This clonotype was obtained from a man aged 80 or over with acute or convalescent COVID-19. The chain uses TRBV4-3 and TRBJ1-4, with 7 nucleotides matching TRBD1. CDR3 region: CASSQRAGTVNEKLFF. DNA of the CDR3: TGCGCCAGCAGCCAGAGAGCTGGGACAGTTAATGAAAAACTGTTTTTT.